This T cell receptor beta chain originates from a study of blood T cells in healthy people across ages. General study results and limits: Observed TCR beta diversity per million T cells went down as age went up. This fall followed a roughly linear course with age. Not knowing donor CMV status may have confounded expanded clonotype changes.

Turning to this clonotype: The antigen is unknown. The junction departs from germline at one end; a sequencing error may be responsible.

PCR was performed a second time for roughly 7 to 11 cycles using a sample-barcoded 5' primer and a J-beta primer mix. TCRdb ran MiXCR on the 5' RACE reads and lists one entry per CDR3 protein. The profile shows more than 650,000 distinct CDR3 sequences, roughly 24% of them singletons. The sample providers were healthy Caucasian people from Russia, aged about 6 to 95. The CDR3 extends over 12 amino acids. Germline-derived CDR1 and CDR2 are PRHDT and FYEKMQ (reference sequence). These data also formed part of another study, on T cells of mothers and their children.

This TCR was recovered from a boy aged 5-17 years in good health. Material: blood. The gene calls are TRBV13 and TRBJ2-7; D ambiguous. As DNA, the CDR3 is TGTGCCAGCATCTTAGCTTCGCGCGGGCAGTACTTC. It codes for CASILASRGQYF.